A selection of T cell receptor beta chains follows, all from one sample in a study of OX40 agonist ivuxolimab in advanced cancers. Assay: immunoSEQ multiplex PCR; the TCRdb copy retains only in-frame clones and omits some. The data show 90,000 or so clones, with more than 75% seen just once and about 0.89% held by the top ten. The input for sequencing was CD4+ or CD8+ T cells sorted from blood, taken in a trial of the OX40 agonist ivuxolimab. The receptor source for this set is an adult with an advanced solid tumor such as melanoma, head and neck, liver or kidney cancer. CDR3s include the opening cysteine and the closing phenylalanine or tryptophan. Fields, in order: clone size, V gene, D gene, J gene, CDR3 DNA, CDR3 protein. D genes are given only for firm matches. Not all rows give a size; the values are once, few, many and, for expanded clones, a class.

>-|TRBV6-1|-|TRBJ1-2
TGTGCCAGCAGTGAAGTGGGCAGGGTTGTTGGCTACACCTTC
CASSEVGRVVGYTF
>few|TRBV15|-|TRBJ2-1
TGTGCCACCAGCAGTGCGGGCTTGGGGGGCGGGAGCTCCTACAATGAGCAGTTCTTC
CATSSAGLGGGSSYNEQFF
>-|TRBV18|TRBD1|TRBJ1-5
TGTGCCAGCTCAGGGACAGGGGGCCCCTACAATCAGCCCCAGCATTTT
CASSGTGGPYNQPQHF
>-|TRBV7-2|-|TRBJ1-1
TGTGCCAGCAGCTTAGCCCCAGGAGGGAGCACTGAAGCTTTCTTT
CASSLAPGGSTEAFF
>-|TRBV4-1|TRBD2|TRBJ2-1
TGCGCCAGCAGCCAAATAGCGGGAATCACTACCAATGAGCAGTTCTTC
CASSQIAGITTNEQFF
>once|TRBV19|TRBD2|TRBJ2-1
TGTGCCAGTAGCATTAGCGGGAGTCACTCCTACAATGAGCAGTTCTTC
CASSISGSHSYNEQFF
>-|TRBV2|TRBD2|TRBJ2-1
TGTGCCAGCAGCCTTGGACTAGCGGGAGTCAATGAGCAGTTCTTC
CASSLGLAGVNEQFF
>-|TRBV7-6|TRBD2|TRBJ2-1
TGTGCCAGCAGCACCATAGCGGGAACGAGAGAGCAGTTCTTC
CASSTIAGTREQFF
>-|TRBV11-3|-|TRBJ2-4
TGTGCCAACCAGGAGTGGAGGGCCAAAAACATTCAGTACTTC
CANQEWRAKNIQYF
>-|TRBV10-3|-|TRBJ1-1
TGTGCCATCAGTGAGTCTGGGCCAGGGGACGAGGTTGGCACTGAAGCTTTCTTT
CAISESGPGDEVGTEAFF
>few|TRBV28|-|TRBJ2-7
TGTGCCAGCAGTTTCGGCCGGCCGGGTGAGCAGTACTTC
CASSFGRPGEQYF
>-|TRBV5-8|-|TRBJ1-1
TGTGCCAGCAGCTTGCCGACAGCTGGCGCTTTCTTT
CASSLPTAGAFF
>-|TRBV7-8|-|TRBJ2-7
TGTGCCAGCAGCTTACACGGTCCCTACGAGCAGTACTTC
CASSLHGPYEQYF
>-|TRBV2|TRBD2|TRBJ2-1
TGTGCCAGCAGTGGTTGGACTAGCGGGATGTCCTACAATGAGCAGTTCTTC
CASSGWTSGMSYNEQFF
>-|TRBV5-1|TRBD2|TRBJ2-1
TGCGCCAGCAGCCCGGGACTAGCGGAGTACAATGAGCAGTTCTTC
CASSPGLAEYNEQFF
>once|TRBV5-1|-|TRBJ2-1
TGCGCCAGCCAGTACCAGGGCTCCTACAATGAGCAGTTCTTC
CASQYQGSYNEQFF
>few|TRBV29-1|-|TRBJ1-1
TGCAGCGCCCCCCAGGGGTGGAACGCTGAAGCTTTCTTT
CSAPQGWNAEAFF